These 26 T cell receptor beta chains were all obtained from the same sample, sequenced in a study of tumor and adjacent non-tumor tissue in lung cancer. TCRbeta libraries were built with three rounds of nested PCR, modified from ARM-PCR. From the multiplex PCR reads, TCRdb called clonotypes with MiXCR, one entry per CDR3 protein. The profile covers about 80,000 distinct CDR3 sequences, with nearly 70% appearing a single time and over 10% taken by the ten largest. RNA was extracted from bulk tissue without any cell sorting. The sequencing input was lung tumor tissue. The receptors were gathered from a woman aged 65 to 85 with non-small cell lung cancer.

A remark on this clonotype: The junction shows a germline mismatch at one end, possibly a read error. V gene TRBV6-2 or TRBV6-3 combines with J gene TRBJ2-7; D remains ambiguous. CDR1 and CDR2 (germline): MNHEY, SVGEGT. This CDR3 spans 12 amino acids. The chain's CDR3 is CASRGWNYEQYF. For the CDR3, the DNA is TGTGCCAGCAGGGGGTGGAACTACGAGCAGTACTTT.

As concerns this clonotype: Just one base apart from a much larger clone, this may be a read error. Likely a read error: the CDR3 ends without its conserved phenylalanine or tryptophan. The CDR3 sequence: CATVGGLNSPLHS. The CDR3 coding sequence is TGTGCCACTGTCGGGGGGCTAAATTCACCCCTCCACTCT. The chain links TRBV28 to TRBJ1-6; tentatively, D is TRBD1 (6 bases). The CDR3 totals 13 residues. Germline values: CDR1 MDHEN, CDR2 SYDVKM. The V gene lost 10 bases and the J gene lost 7 bases, with 14 bases spanning the gap.

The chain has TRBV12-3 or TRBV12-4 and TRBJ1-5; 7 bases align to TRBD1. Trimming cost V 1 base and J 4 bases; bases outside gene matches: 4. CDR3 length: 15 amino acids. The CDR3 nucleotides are TGTGCCAGCAGTTTAGGGGACAGTAGAAATCAGCCCCAGCATTTT. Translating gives CASSLGDSRNQPQHF.

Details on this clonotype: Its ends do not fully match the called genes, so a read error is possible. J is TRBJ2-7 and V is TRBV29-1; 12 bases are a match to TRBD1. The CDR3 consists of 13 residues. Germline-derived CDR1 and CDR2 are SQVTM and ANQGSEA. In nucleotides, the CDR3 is TGCAGCATCAGGGACAGGGGGCTCGGCGAGCAATACTTC. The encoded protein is CSIRDRGLGEQYF.

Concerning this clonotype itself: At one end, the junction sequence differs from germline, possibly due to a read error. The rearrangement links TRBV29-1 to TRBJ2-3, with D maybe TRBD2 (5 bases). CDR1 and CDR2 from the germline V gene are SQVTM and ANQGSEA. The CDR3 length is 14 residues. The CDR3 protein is CSVGDKASTDTQYF. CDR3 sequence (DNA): TGCAGCGTGGGAGACAAGGCTAGCACGGATACGCAGTATTTT.

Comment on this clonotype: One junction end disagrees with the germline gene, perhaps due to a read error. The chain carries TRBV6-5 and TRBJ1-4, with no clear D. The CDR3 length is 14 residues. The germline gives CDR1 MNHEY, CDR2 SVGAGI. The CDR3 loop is CTSSYRGTDGKLFF. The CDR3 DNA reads TGTACCAGCAGTTACCGGGGTACTGATGGAAAACTGTTTTTT.

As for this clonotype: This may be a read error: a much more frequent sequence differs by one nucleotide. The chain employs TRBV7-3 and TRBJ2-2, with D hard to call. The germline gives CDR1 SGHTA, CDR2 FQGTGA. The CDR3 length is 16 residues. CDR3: CASSLTRRMNIGELFF. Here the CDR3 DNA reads TGTGCCAGCAGCTTAACGCGGCGGATGAACATCGGGGAGCTGTTTTTT.

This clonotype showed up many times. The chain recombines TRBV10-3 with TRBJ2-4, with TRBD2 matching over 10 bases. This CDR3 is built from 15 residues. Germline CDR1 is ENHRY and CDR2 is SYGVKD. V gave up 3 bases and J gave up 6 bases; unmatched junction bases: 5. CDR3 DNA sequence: TGTGCCATCAGTGAAGTTCGGACTAGCGGAAACATTCAGTACTTC. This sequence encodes CAISEVRTSGNIQYF.

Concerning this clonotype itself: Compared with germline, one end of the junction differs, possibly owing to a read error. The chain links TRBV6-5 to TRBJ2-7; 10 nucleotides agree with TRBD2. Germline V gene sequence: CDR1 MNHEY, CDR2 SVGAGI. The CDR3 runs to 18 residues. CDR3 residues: CASSYSGPSASGRNARYF. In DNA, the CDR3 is TGTGCCAGTAGTTATTCCGGGCCGTCCGCTAGCGGGAGAAATGCGCGGTACTTC.

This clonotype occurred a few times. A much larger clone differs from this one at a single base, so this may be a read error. The CDR3 protein is CAWSGASCYTF. CDR3 nucleotides: TGTGCCTGGAGTGGGGCGTCCTGCTACACCTTC. This rearrangement joins TRBV30 to TRBJ1-2; D uncertain. Trimming removed 1 base from V and 9 bases from J, with 9 bases in between. CDR3 size: 11 residues. CDR1 and CDR2 (germline): GTSNPN, SVGIG (reference sequence).

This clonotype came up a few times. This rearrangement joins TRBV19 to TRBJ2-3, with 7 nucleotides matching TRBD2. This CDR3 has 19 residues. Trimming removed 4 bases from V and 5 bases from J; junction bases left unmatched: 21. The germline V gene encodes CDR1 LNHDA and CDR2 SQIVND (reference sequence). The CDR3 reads CASSTLSLAPESGKDTQYF. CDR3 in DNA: TGTGCCAGTAGTACCCTTTCGCTAGCACCGGAGAGCGGGAAAGATACGCAGTATTTT.

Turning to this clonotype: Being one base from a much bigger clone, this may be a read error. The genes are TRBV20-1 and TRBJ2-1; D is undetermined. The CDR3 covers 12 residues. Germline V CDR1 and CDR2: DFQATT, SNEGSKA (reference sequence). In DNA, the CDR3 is TGCAGCGCTAGTAATAGGGTCCATGAGGAGTTCTTC. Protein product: CSASNRVHEEFF.

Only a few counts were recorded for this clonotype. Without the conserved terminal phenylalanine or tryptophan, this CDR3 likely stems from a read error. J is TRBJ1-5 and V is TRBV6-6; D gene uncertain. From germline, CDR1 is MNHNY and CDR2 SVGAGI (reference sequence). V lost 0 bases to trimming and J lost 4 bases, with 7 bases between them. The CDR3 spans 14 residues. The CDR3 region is CASSYSIGNQPQHR. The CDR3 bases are TGTGCCAGCAGTTACTCGATCGGGAATCAGCCCCAGCATCGT.

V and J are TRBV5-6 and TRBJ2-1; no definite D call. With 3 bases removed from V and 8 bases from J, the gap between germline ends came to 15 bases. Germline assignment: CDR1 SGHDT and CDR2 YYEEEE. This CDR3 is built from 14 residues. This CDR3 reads CASSSVVSYDEQFF. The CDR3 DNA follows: TGTGCCAGCAGCTCGGTGGTCTCCTATGATGAGCAGTTCTTC.

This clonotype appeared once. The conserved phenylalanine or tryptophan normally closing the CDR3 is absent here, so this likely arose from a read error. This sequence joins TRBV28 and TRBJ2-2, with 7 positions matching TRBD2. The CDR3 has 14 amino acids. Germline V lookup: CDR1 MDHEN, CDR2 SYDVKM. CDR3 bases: TGCGCCAGCACGCAGGGAGGGAAGATCGGGGAGCTGTTTTCT. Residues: CASTQGGKIGELFS.

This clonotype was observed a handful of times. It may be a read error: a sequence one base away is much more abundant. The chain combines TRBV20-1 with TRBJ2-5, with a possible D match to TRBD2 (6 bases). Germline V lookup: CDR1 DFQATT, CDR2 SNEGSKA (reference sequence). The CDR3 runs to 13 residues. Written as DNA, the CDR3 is TGCAGTGCTAGAGATGGAGGGAGAGAGACCAAGTACTTC. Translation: CSARDGGRETKYF.

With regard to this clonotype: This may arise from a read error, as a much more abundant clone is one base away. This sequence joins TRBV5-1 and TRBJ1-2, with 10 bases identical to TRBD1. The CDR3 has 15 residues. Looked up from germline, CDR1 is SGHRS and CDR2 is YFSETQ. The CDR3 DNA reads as TGCGCCATCAGCTTGGGGGACAGGGGATACTATGGCTACACCTTC. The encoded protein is CAISLGDRGYYGYTF.

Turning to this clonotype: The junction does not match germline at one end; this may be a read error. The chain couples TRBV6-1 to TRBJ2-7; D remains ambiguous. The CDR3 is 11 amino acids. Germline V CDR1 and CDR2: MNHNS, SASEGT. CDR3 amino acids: CSSSDFYEQYF. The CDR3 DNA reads TGTTCCAGCAGTGATTTCTATGAGCAGTACTTC.

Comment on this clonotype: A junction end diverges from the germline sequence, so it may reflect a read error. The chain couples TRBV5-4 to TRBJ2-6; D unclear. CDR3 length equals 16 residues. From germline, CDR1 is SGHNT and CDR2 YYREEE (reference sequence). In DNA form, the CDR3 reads TGCGCCAGCAACTTCGACGGGTTGTTGGGGGCCAACGTCCTGACTTTC. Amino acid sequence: CASNFDGLLGANVLTF.

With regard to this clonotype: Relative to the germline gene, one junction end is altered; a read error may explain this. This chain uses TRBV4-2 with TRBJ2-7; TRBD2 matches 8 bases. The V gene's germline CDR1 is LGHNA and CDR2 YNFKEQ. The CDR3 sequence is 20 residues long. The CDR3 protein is CASSQDIAGLGFTTSYEQYF. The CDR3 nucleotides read TGTGCCAGCAGCCAAGATATAGCGGGACTAGGTTTCACAACCTCCTACGAGCAATACTTC.

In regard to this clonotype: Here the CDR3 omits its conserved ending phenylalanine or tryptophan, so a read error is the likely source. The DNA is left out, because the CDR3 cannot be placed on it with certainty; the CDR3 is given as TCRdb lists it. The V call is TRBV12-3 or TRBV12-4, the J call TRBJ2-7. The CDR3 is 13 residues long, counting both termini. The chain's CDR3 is CASSLGRSYERYL.

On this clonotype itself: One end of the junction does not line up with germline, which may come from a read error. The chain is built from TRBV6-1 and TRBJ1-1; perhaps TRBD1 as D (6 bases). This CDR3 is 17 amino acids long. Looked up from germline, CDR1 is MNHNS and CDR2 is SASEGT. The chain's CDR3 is CVSSERGRRIGDTEAFF. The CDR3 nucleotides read TGTGTCAGCAGTGAACGGGGGCGGAGGATTGGGGACACTGAAGCTTTCTTT.

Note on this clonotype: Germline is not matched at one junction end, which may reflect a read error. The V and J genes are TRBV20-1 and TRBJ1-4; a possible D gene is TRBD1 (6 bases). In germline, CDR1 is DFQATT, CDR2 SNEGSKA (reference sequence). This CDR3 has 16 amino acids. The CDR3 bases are TGCTGTGCTAGGGGGATGGAGGGGTCCACTAATGAAAAACTATTTTTT. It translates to CCARGMEGSTNEKLFF.

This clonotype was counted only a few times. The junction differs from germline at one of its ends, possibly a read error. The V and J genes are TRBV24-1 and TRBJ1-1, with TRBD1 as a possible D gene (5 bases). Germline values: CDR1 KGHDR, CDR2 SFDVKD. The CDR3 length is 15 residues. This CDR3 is CATGDSSGGGTEAFF. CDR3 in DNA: TGTGCCACCGGTGATTCCTCGGGGGGAGGAACTGAAGCTTTCTTT.

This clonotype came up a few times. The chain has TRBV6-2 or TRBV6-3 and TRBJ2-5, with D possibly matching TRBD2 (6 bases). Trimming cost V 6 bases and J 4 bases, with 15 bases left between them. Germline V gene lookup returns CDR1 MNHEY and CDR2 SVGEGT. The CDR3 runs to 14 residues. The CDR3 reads CASSPRLEGETQYF. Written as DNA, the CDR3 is TGTGCCAGCAGCCCCCGACTGGAGGGAGAGACCCAGTACTTC.

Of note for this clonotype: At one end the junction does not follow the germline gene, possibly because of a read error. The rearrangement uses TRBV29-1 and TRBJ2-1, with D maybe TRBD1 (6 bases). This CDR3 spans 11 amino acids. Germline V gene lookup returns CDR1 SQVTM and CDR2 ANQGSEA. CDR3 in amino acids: CSADRYNERSF. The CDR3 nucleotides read TGCAGCGCAGACAGGTACAATGAGCGGTCCTTC.